This T cell receptor (beta chain) was documented in a study of T cell changes during pregnancy in multiple sclerosis. Clones were sequenced by immunoSEQ multiplex PCR, and TCRdb holds only the in-frame ones, with some missing. The sample lists 90,000 to 120,000 clones; just under 95% were seen once. This CDR3 region has 14 residues. The sequence was collected from a female donor in good health, enrolled as a control in a pregnancy study. This chain uses TRBV21-1 with TRBJ1-3. TRBV21-1 is a documented pseudogene. The sequencing here drew on peripheral blood, taken in the third trimester of pregnancy. CDR3 region: CASSKAGAGNTIYF. DNA of the CDR3: TGTGCCAGCAGCAAAGCTGGAGCTGGAAACACCATATATTTT.